These T cell receptor beta chains were read from a single sample in a study of radiation and T cells in renal cell carcinoma. Data came from immunoSEQ multiplex PCR; TCRdb stores just in-frame clones and leaves some out. Of roughly 45,000 clones detected, 70% to 85% appear once; the ten largest clones hold 25% to 30%. The specimen comprised blood, sampled from a patient whose treatment included radiotherapy and nephrectomy. The receptors come from a woman in her 70s with renal cell carcinoma. Both conserved end residues are part of each CDR3. A D gene is named only where the DNA matches it firmly. Clone size appears in some rows only: once, few, many, or a class for an expanded clone.

TRBV19	TRBJ2-3	TRBD2	-	CASSSSGGTDTQYF	TGTGCCAGTAGTAGTAGCGGGGGCACAGATACGCAGTATTTT
TRBV5-1	TRBJ1-1	TRBD1	-	CASSFPPGGDFIAEAFF	TGCGCCAGCAGCTTCCCCCCAGGGGGGGACTTCATTGCTGAAGCTTTCTTT
TRBV6-1	TRBJ1-1	-	once	CASMGYPNTEAFF	TGTGCCAGCATGGGCTACCCGAACACTGAAGCTTTCTTT
TRBV6-5	TRBJ2-7	TRBD1	-	CASSWRQGTYEQYF	TGTGCCAGCAGCTGGAGACAGGGCACCTACGAGCAGTACTTC
TRBV9	TRBJ2-3	TRBD2	once	CASSVAGGRAQDTQYF	TGTGCCAGCAGCGTAGCTGGCGGGAGGGCCCAAGATACGCAGTATTTT
TRBV5-1	TRBJ1-6	-	once	CASRPGPAGGNSPLHF	TGCGCCAGCAGACCCGGGCCCGCAGGAGGTAATTCACCCCTCCACTTT
TRBV5-5	TRBJ2-5	TRBD2	-	CASSLGLAGGEETQYF	TGTGCCAGCAGCTTGGGTCTGGCGGGAGGGGAAGAGACCCAGTACTTC
TRBV7-9	TRBJ1-2	TRBD1	-	CASSPAGGYGGYTF	TGTGCCAGCAGCCCGGCAGGGGGTTATGGTGGCTACACCTTC
TRBV7-3	TRBJ2-3	-	-	CASSPARGDTQYF	TGTGCCAGCAGCCCCGCACGTGGAGATACGCAGTATTTT
TRBV11-2	TRBJ2-7	-	-	CASSQAPNYEQYF	TGTGCCAGCAGCCAGGCCCCAAACTACGAGCAGTACTTC
TRBV19	TRBJ2-3	TRBD2	-	CASLSGRASTDTQYF	TGTGCCAGCCTTAGCGGGAGGGCCTCAACAGATACGCAGTATTTT
TRBV4-1	TRBJ1-1	-	-	CASSQAADEAFF	TGCGCCAGCAGCCAAGCGGCAGATGAAGCTTTCTTT
TRBV19	TRBJ1-3	TRBD1	-	CASSIGRQGDGNTIYF	TGTGCCAGTAGTATAGGTCGACAGGGAGACGGAAACACCATATATTTT
TRBV5-6	TRBJ1-1	-	once	CASSFVVGGVTEAFF	TGTGCCAGCAGCTTTGTGGTAGGGGGGGTCACTGAAGCTTTCTTT
TRBV13	TRBJ2-7	TRBD1	-	CASSPTGAGEQYF	TGTGCCAGCAGTCCGACAGGGGCGGGGGAGCAGTACTTC
TRBV4-1	TRBJ2-5	TRBD2	-	CASSQEVGTSNSQETQYF	TGCGCCAGCAGCCAAGAGGTCGGGACTAGCAACTCCCAAGAGACCCAGTACTTC
TRBV7-2	TRBJ2-2	-	-	CASSFEGGANTGELFF	TGTGCCAGCAGCTTTGAGGGAGGCGCGAACACCGGGGAGCTGTTTTTT
TRBV5-1	TRBJ1-2	-	-	CASSLGHPVNGYTF	TGCGCCAGCAGCTTGGGACACCCGGTCAATGGCTACACCTTC
TRBV2	TRBJ2-7	-	-	CASSEYGGPNEQYF	TGTGCCAGCAGTGAATACGGGGGGCCAAACGAGCAGTACTTC
TRBV5-1	TRBJ1-2	-	-	CASSPDQTYGYTF	TGCGCCAGCAGTCCCGACCAAACCTATGGCTACACCTTC
TRBV12-1	TRBJ2-2	-	-	CASSFAARNTGELFF	TGTGCCAGCAGCTTTGCGGCGAGAAACACCGGGGAGCTGTTTTTT
TRBV7-9	TRBJ2-7	-	-	CASSDSYEQYF	TGTGCCAGCAGCGACTCATACGAGCAGTACTTC
TRBV5-1	TRBJ1-1	TRBD1	-	CASSLDRGNTEAFF	TGCGCCAGCAGCCTAGACAGGGGGAACACTGAAGCTTTCTTT
TRBV2	TRBJ2-7	TRBD1	-	CASSGVRGRYEQYF	TGTGCCAGCAGTGGTGTCAGGGGGCGATACGAGCAGTACTTC
TRBV4-2	TRBJ2-7	TRBD2	-	CASSQELAGGYEQYF	TGTGCCAGCAGCCAAGAACTAGCGGGAGGGTACGAGCAGTACTTC
TRBV7-2	TRBJ1-1	TRBD1	once	CASSLMTGGTEAFF	TGTGCCAGCAGCTTGATGACAGGGGGTACTGAAGCTTTCTTT
TRBV30	TRBJ2-5	-	-	CAWSVSSQETQYF	TGTGCCTGGAGTGTATCCAGCCAAGAGACCCAGTACTTC
TRBV27	TRBJ1-6	-	-	CASSAYKRRYHSPLHF	TGTGCCAGCAGTGCCTACAAACGCCGATATCATTCACCCCTCCACTTT
TRBV28	TRBJ1-5	TRBD1	-	CASRGGTENQPQHF	TGTGCCAGCAGGGGAGGGACAGAAAATCAGCCCCAGCATTTT
TRBV2	TRBJ2-2	TRBD1	-	CASRTGALAGELFF	TGTGCCAGCAGGACAGGGGCGCTGGCCGGGGAGCTGTTTTTT
TRBV2	TRBJ2-7	-	few	CASKEQGEGEQYF	TGTGCCAGCAAGGAGCAGGGGGAGGGCGAGCAGTACTTC
TRBV20-1	TRBJ2-7	-	-	CSAPGTREQYF	TGCAGTGCCCCAGGGACAAGGGAGCAGTACTTC
TRBV10-3	TRBJ1-1	-	-	CAIKVTENTEAFF	TGTGCCATCAAGGTGACAGAGAACACTGAAGCTTTCTTT
TRBV19	TRBJ2-7	TRBD2	-	CASSPRTSGGRSYEQYF	TGTGCCAGTAGTCCCAGGACTAGCGGGGGCCGCTCCTACGAGCAGTACTTC
TRBV25-1	TRBJ2-7	TRBD1	-	CASSGGTGESYEQYF	TGTGCCAGCAGTGGAGGGACAGGGGAATCCTACGAGCAGTACTTC
TRBV29-1	TRBJ2-6	TRBD1	-	CSVAGTGESGANVLTF	TGCAGCGTCGCCGGGACAGGGGAGAGTGGGGCCAACGTCCTGACTTTC
TRBV7-6	TRBJ2-3	-	-	CASSPPGSPDTQYF	TGTGCCAGCAGCCCGCCCGGTAGTCCTGATACGCAGTATTTT
TRBV6-5	TRBJ2-7	TRBD1	-	CASRRTGVNEQYF	TGTGCCAGCAGAAGGACAGGGGTCAACGAGCAGTACTTC
TRBV11-2	TRBJ1-1	-	-	CASSLGMAGEAFF	TGTGCCAGCAGCTTAGGTATGGCAGGGGAAGCTTTCTTT
TRBV6-6	TRBJ1-2	TRBD1	-	CASGGQGFGYTF	TGTGCCAGCGGGGGACAGGGGTTTGGCTACACCTTC
TRBV4-1	TRBJ2-1	-	-	CASSQDRERYSYNEQFF	TGCGCCAGCAGCCAAGATCGGGAGCGGTACTCCTACAATGAGCAGTTCTTC
TRBV7-3	TRBJ2-2	-	-	CASSFNRRTGELFF	TGTGCCAGCAGCTTCAACCGTAGAACCGGGGAGCTGTTTTTT
TRBV6-1	TRBJ1-1	-	-	CASSEARRGTEAFF	TGTGCCAGCAGTGAAGCGCGACGGGGCACTGAAGCTTTCTTT
TRBV30	TRBJ2-3	TRBD2	-	CAWRAGLAGGQYF	TGTGCCTGGAGAGCAGGACTAGCGGGAGGGCAGTATTTT
TRBV7-9	TRBJ1-1	-	few	CASSWGREGAFF	TGTGCCAGCAGCTGGGGGAGGGAAGGGGCTTTCTTT
TRBV7-9	TRBJ1-5	TRBD1	-	CASSRDRGNQPQHF	TGTGCCAGCAGCCGCGACAGGGGGAATCAGCCCCAGCATTTT